The clone carrying this TCR beta chain was counted a few times. Its specificity is not known. In TCRdb, the reads were re-called with MiXCR into one record per CDR3 protein. The sample comprises about 900,000 distinct CDR3 sequences, roughly 30% of which are singletons, and about 14% rests with the top ten. The sample belongs to a study of T cell repertoires in cytomegalovirus infection. The sample was cultured CD8+ T cells from PBMCs, taken from culture after CMV antigen stimulation. The receptor was derived from a human donor in good health (CMV status not recorded). Some clones in this sample may be carry-over from other donors' samples.

In DNA, the CDR3 is TGTGCCAGCAGCTTGCACCCCGGGACAGGGATAAATGAGCAGTTCTTC. Its protein is CASSLHPGTGINEQFF. The genes are TRBV7-9 and TRBJ2-1; the match to TRBD1 covers 9 bases. This CDR3 comprises 16 residues. Germline-derived CDR1 and CDR2 are SEHNR and FQNEAQ (reference sequence). The V segment lost 3 bases and the J segment 7 bases; nucleotides outside the gene matches: 10. Combining the CDR3 with reference TRBV7-9 and TRBJ2-1 gives the whole variable domain DTGVSQNPRHKITKRGQNVTFRCDPISEHNRLYWYRQTLGQGPEFLTYFQNEAQLEKSRLLSDRFSAERPKGSFSTLEIQRTEQGDSAMYLCASSLHPGTGINEQFFGPGTRLTVL.